A single sample gave rise to the 30 T cell receptor beta chains below, sequenced in a study of CD8 T cells in Susac syndrome. RNA amounts of roughly 0.5 to 1 ug underwent reverse transcription with random hexamers. MiXCR, run by TCRdb on the immunoSEQ multiplex PCR reads, gives a single entry per CDR3 protein. The sample carries about 140,000 distinct CDR3 sequences, around 94% recorded once. Sequencing used CD8+ T cells from PBMCs. The receptors stem from a human donor in good health.

The chain couples TRBV3-1 to TRBJ2-3; tentative D call: TRBD2 (5 bases). This CDR3 contains 15 residues. Germline CDR1 reads LGHDT; CDR2 reads YNNKEL (reference sequence). The V gene lost 1 base and the J gene lost 4 bases, with 12 bases spanning the gap. The chain's CDR3 is CASSQVGGPPDTQYF. The CDR3, as DNA: TGTGCCAGCAGCCAAGTTGGCGGGCCCCCAGATACGCAGTATTTT.

The chain employs TRBV3-1 and TRBJ2-7, with 13 bases lining up with TRBD2. The CDR3 is 16 residues long. V gave up 4 bases and J gave up 6 bases; unmatched junction bases: 9. Looked up from germline, CDR1 is LGHDT and CDR2 is YNNKEL (reference sequence). Here the CDR3 DNA reads TGTGCCAGCAGCCCCCTGGGACTAGCGGGATATGGCGAGCAGTACTTC. It yields the protein CASSPLGLAGYGEQYF.

The V and J genes are TRBV6-2 or TRBV6-3 and TRBJ2-7; D remains unclear. There are 14 residues in the CDR3. Germline V lookup: CDR1 MNHEY, CDR2 SVGEGT. The V and J ends lost 2 bases and 3 bases respectively, with 11 bases between them. CDR3 nucleotide sequence: TGTGCCAGCAGTTACGCAGGTCCCCTCTACGAGCAGTACTTC. Its translation: CASSYAGPLYEQYF.

This clonotype was recorded only once. The chain couples TRBV20-1 to TRBJ2-1; 8 bases align to TRBD2. The CDR3 consists of 14 residues. Germline V lookup: CDR1 DFQATT, CDR2 SNEGSKA (reference sequence). Trimming cost V 0 bases and J 7 bases; bases outside gene matches: 5. The CDR3 spells CSARDRLATNEQFF. The CDR3, as DNA: TGCAGTGCTAGAGACCGACTAGCGACTAATGAGCAGTTCTTC.

CDR3 nucleotides: TGTGCCAGCAGTTCGGGACAGGCCTACAATGAGCAGTTCTTC. This sequence encodes CASSSGQAYNEQFF. This rearrangement joins TRBV27 to TRBJ2-1; 8 bases line up with TRBD1. CDR3 length: 14 residues. The germline V gene has CDR1 MNHEY and CDR2 SMNVEV (reference sequence). Losses at the gene ends were 4 bases for V and 2 bases for J; bases not matched to a gene: 1.

V gene TRBV13 combines with J gene TRBJ2-5; D possibly corresponds to TRBD2 (5 bases). Trimming stripped 0 bases from V and 5 bases from J, with 13 bases between. CDR3 size: 15 residues. Germline CDR1 reads PRHDT; CDR2 reads FYEKMQ (reference sequence). The CDR3 DNA reads as TGTGCCAGCAGCTTAGGTGTACGGGATGGGGAGACCCAGTACTTC. This encodes CASSLGVRDGETQYF.

The chain joins TRBV30 to TRBJ2-7; TRBD2 matches at 11 bases. V shed 7 bases and J 0 bases; nucleotides not matched to a gene: 5. Germline loops: CDR1 GTSNPN, CDR2 SVGIG (reference sequence). This CDR3 is built from 14 residues. The CDR3 loop is CASRLAGSSYEQYF. Here the CDR3 DNA reads TGTGCCTCAAGACTAGCGGGAAGCTCCTACGAGCAGTACTTC.

V gene TRBV3-1 combines with J gene TRBJ1-5; no clear D. Deletions cut 4 bases from V and 3 bases from J, with 10 bases between. CDR3 length equals 14 residues. Germline-derived CDR1 and CDR2 are LGHDT and YNNKEL (reference sequence). The CDR3 loop is CASSPPRVNQPQHF. CDR3 DNA: TGTGCCAGCAGCCCCCCCCGCGTCAATCAGCCCCAGCATTTT.

Here the CDR3 reads CATSDRYLTGELFF. The DNA for the CDR3 is TGTGCCACCAGTGATCGTTACCTTACCGGGGAGCTGTTTTTT. The chain couples TRBV24-1 to TRBJ2-2; no firm D call. The CDR3 has 14 amino acids. Per germline, CDR1 KGHDR and CDR2 SFDVKD. Trimming removed 3 bases at V and 5 bases at J, with 9 bases between.

V gene TRBV28 combines with J gene TRBJ2-1; D not resolved. This CDR3 region has 13 residues. Per the germline V gene, CDR1 is MDHEN and CDR2 is SYDVKM. Trimming took off 6 bases at V and 7 bases at J, with 13 bases between the two ends. The CDR3 coding sequence is TGTGCCAGCAGGGCAATGGAAAGGAATGAGCAGTTCTTC. This codes for CASRAMERNEQFF. The whole variable domain, remainder taken from reference TRBV28 and TRBJ2-1, is DVKVTQSSRYLVKRTGEKVFLECVQDMDHENMFWYRQDPGLGLRLIYFSYDVKMKEKGDIPEGYSVSREKKERFSLILESASTNQTSMYLCASRAMERNEQFFGPGTRLTVL.

The table lists this clonotype with a count of one. V usage is TRBV3-1 and J usage is TRBJ2-3, with 7 bases lining up with TRBD1. The CDR3 has 16 amino acids. CDR1 LGHDT and CDR2 YNNKEL come from the germline V gene (reference sequence). Trimming took 5 bases from V and 2 from J; bases not matched to a gene: 10. The CDR3 sequence is CASSETGVPLTDTQYF. The CDR3 region has the DNA TGTGCCAGCAGCGAAACAGGGGTCCCCCTCACAGATACGCAGTATTTT.

The chain employs TRBV4-3 and TRBJ1-5, with D uncertain. V was clipped by 1 base and J by 2 bases, with 9 bases between them. CDR3 length: 15 amino acids. Germline CDR1 and CDR2: LGHNA and YSLEER. The CDR3 loop reads CASSQVWVGNQPQHF. For the CDR3, the DNA is TGCGCCAGCAGCCAAGTCTGGGTGGGCAATCAGCCCCAGCATTTT.

The chain combines TRBV28 with TRBJ2-1, with TRBD2 matching over 12 bases. V lost 9 bases, J lost 7 bases, and 1 base stayed unmatched. The CDR3 is 12 amino acids. From germline, CDR1 is MDHEN and CDR2 SYDVKM. In DNA form, the CDR3 reads TGTGCCAGTGGGACTAGCGGGAATGAGCAGTTCTTC. It is translated as CASGTSGNEQFF.

The chain is built from TRBV9 and TRBJ2-1; D is possibly TRBD2 (6 bases). This CDR3 region has 15 residues. V shed 1 base and J shed 3 bases, with 11 bases lying between them. Germline loops: CDR1 SGDLS, CDR2 YYNGEE. This chain's CDR3 is CASSVRDWNYNEQFF. In DNA form, the CDR3 reads TGTGCCAGCAGCGTAAGGGACTGGAACTACAATGAGCAGTTCTTC. The full variable domain, its missing parts supplied by reference TRBV9 and TRBJ2-1, is DSGVTQTPKHLITATGQRVTLRCSPRSGDLSVYWYQQSLDQGLQFLIQYYNGEERAKGNILERFSAQQFPDLHSELNLSSLELGDSALYFCASSVRDWNYNEQFFGPGTRLTVL.

V gene TRBV9 combines with J gene TRBJ2-3; 9 positions match TRBD2. The length of the CDR3 is 16 residues. The V gene end was trimmed by 0 bases and the J gene end by 2 bases; junction bases not matched to a gene: 4. Per germline, CDR1 SGDLS and CDR2 YYNGEE. The CDR3 loop reads CASSVGIAGDTDTQYF. CDR3 DNA sequence: TGTGCCAGCAGCGTAGGCATAGCGGGGGACACAGATACGCAGTATTTT.

The V and J genes are TRBV20-1 and TRBJ2-5, with 8 bases identical to TRBD1. The V gene's germline CDR1 is DFQATT and CDR2 SNEGSKA (reference sequence). The CDR3 length is 15 residues. The trim removed 6 bases at V and 1 base at J, leaving 10 bases unmatched. The CDR3 loop is CSAYRDRRVQETQYF. The DNA for the CDR3 is TGCAGTGCGTACCGGGACAGGAGGGTCCAAGAGACCCAGTACTTC.

This clonotype occurred a few times. This chain links TRBV6-1 with TRBJ2-1; TRBD2 matches at 11 bases. The CDR3 is 16 residues long. Trimming cost V 1 base and J 3 bases; bases outside gene matches: 2. Germline V gene sequence: CDR1 MNHNS, CDR2 SASEGT. CDR3 nucleotide sequence: TGTGCCAGCAGTGAAGGACTAGCGGGAAGCTACAATGAGCAGTTCTTC. Translated: CASSEGLAGSYNEQFF.

This chain connects TRBV15 to TRBJ2-1; TRBD2 aligns across 7 bases. Germline CDR1 is LNHNV and CDR2 is YYDKDF (reference sequence). Losses at the gene ends were 9 bases for V and 4 bases for J; bases not matched to a gene: 6. The CDR3 has 13 residues. The CDR3: CATSGKPYNEQFF. The CDR3 nucleotides read TGTGCCACAAGCGGGAAGCCTTACAATGAGCAGTTCTTC.

The chain combines TRBV27 with TRBJ2-7, with 7 bases that match TRBD2. In germline, CDR1 is MNHEY, CDR2 SMNVEV (reference sequence). V shed 0 bases and J 2 bases; nucleotides not matched to a gene: 7. CDR3 size: 16 residues. The DNA for the CDR3 is TGTGCCAGCAGTTTATCGTTGGGGGGGAAAACCTACGAGCAGTACTTC. It codes for CASSLSLGGKTYEQYF.

V usage is TRBV6-2 or TRBV6-3 and J usage is TRBJ1-1; D not certain. V was clipped by 5 bases and J by 4 bases, with 11 bases between them. Germline V CDR1 and CDR2: MNHEY, SVGEGT. The CDR3 is made up of 13 amino acids. The CDR3 reads CASSPGRPTEAFF. CDR3 DNA: TGTGCCAGCAGTCCAGGCAGACCCACTGAAGCTTTCTTT.

The gene calls are TRBV5-4 and TRBJ2-1, with 15 bases aligning to TRBD2. V lost 4 bases, J lost 7 bases, and 6 bases stayed unmatched. Germline lookup yields CDR1 SGHNT and CDR2 YYREEE (reference sequence). This CDR3 has 16 amino acids. As DNA, the CDR3 is TGTGCCAGCAGCCCCGGGACTAGCGGGAGGTTAAATGAGCAGTTCTTC. Translation: CASSPGTSGRLNEQFF.

This clonotype was seen more than once but under ten times. V and J are TRBV6-6 and TRBJ1-5; no definite D call. CDR3 length: 11 amino acids. The V end lost 6 bases, the J end lost 4 bases, and 4 bases lay between the germline ends. CDR1 is MNHNY and CDR2 is SVGAGI in the germline V gene (reference sequence). CDR3 region: CASSTNQPQHF. The CDR3 DNA reads as TGTGCCAGCAGCACTAATCAGCCCCAGCATTTT.

The chain combines TRBV4-3 with TRBJ2-3, with 9 nucleotides matching TRBD2. The CDR3 consists of 17 residues. V shed 3 bases and J 0 bases; nucleotides not matched to a gene: 7. Germline CDR1 and CDR2: LGHNA and YSLEER. CDR3: CASSQTALAGSTDTQYF. The CDR3 DNA sequence: TGCGCCAGCAGCCAGACCGCACTAGCGGGTAGCACAGATACGCAGTATTTT.

The V call is TRBV20-1, the J call TRBJ2-1, with a possible D match to TRBD2 (6 bases). Per the germline V gene, CDR1 is DFQATT and CDR2 is SNEGSKA (reference sequence). The CDR3 consists of 12 residues. V gave up 5 bases and J gave up 7 bases, with 12 bases separating them. CDR3 coding DNA: TGCAGTGCTCCGGGGGACCTGAATGAGCAGTTCTTC. Translation gives CSAPGDLNEQFF.

This clonotype has just a few counts. The CDR3: CASSLLAGDTDTQYF. The DNA of the CDR3 is TGTGCCAGCAGTTTACTAGCGGGAGACACAGATACGCAGTATTTT. The rearrangement links TRBV6-5 to TRBJ2-3; 11 bases are shared with TRBD2. The CDR3 extends over 15 amino acids. Germline-derived CDR1 and CDR2 are MNHEY and SVGAGI. With 4 bases clipped from V and 2 bases from J, the junction kept 2 bases outside the gene matches.

The chain uses TRBV12-3 or TRBV12-4 and TRBJ1-1; maybe TRBD1 (5 bases). Between the trimmed V and J ends, which lost 6 bases and 5 bases, there was a span of 10 bases. CDR3 length: 12 amino acids. The CDR3 reads CASSPRETEAFF. The CDR3 bases are TGTGCCAGCAGCCCCAGGGAAACTGAAGCTTTCTTT.

The chain has TRBV18 and TRBJ2-1; D is possibly TRBD1 or TRBD2 (6 bases each). Germline V gene lookup returns CDR1 KGHSH and CDR2 LQKENI. Trimming pared 2 bases from V and 4 bases from J, leaving 15 bases between. CDR3 size: 16 residues. This chain's CDR3 is CASSPSPPGAYNEQFF. CDR3 nucleotide sequence: TGTGCCAGCTCACCATCCCCCCCGGGGGCTTACAATGAGCAGTTCTTC.

This sequence joins TRBV29-1 and TRBJ2-7, with 10 bases identical to TRBD2. V lost 3 bases and J lost 4; bases outside the gene matches: 6. The CDR3 loop spans 14 amino acids. Germline loops: CDR1 SQVTM, CDR2 ANQGSEA. The CDR3 sequence: CSVEGGTSEYEQYF. The CDR3 DNA sequence: TGCAGCGTTGAGGGGGGGACTAGCGAATACGAGCAGTACTTC.

The chain carries TRBV20-1 and TRBJ2-7; TRBD2 matches at 11 bases. Trimming cost V 2 bases and J 6 bases; bases outside gene matches: 6. Germline V lookup: CDR1 DFQATT, CDR2 SNEGSKA (reference sequence). The CDR3 loop spans 14 amino acids. The CDR3 coding sequence is TGCAGTGCTAGAACTAGCGGGAGTGTGAGCGAGCAGTACTTC. Translation gives CSARTSGSVSEQYF.

Comments on this clonotype: Compared with germline, one end of the junction differs, possibly owing to a read error. The genes are TRBV5-4 and TRBJ2-3, with a possible D match to TRBD2 (5 bases). This CDR3 comprises 12 residues. Germline V gene lookup returns CDR1 SGHNT and CDR2 YYREEE (reference sequence). Here the CDR3 reads CASRGVEDTQYF. In DNA, the CDR3 is TGTGCCAGCAGGGGAGTCGAAGATACACAGTATTTT.